This passage covers 15 T cell receptor beta chains from one sample sequenced in a study of blood T cell repertoires in COVID-19. Assay: immunoSEQ multiplex PCR; the TCRdb copy retains only in-frame clones and omits some. The table has approximately 23,000 clones, about 90% seen once. Sequencing was done on a sample of peripheral blood. These receptors were taken from a man aged 65-85 years with acute or convalescent COVID-19.

Only a few counts were recorded for this clone. This rearrangement joins TRBV6-2 or TRBV6-3 to TRBJ1-2; 8 nucleotides match TRBD1. CDR3 length: 14 amino acids. V trimming: 6 bases; J trimming: 2 bases; junction bases outside the gene matches: 5. In germline, CDR1 is MNHEY, CDR2 SVGEGT. The CDR3 region has the DNA TGTGCCAGCAGCTCGAGGACAGGGAACTATGGCTACACCTTC. This encodes CASSSRTGNYGYTF.

J is TRBJ1-5 and V is TRBV28; no definite D call. This CDR3 spans 12 amino acids. Deletions cut 7 bases from V and 3 bases from J, with 7 bases between. The germline V gene has CDR1 MDHEN and CDR2 SYDVKM. Written as DNA, the CDR3 is TGTGCCAGCAAACAGATCAATCAGCCCCAGCATTTT. It translates to CASKQINQPQHF.

The chain links TRBV30 to TRBJ1-6; D is perhaps TRBD1 (6 bases). Deletions cut 5 bases from V and 0 bases from J, with 11 bases between. Germline CDR1 is GTSNPN and CDR2 is SVGIG (reference sequence). The CDR3 is made up of 15 amino acids. CDR3 in DNA: TGTGCCTGGGGCGACAGGAGCTCCTATAATTCACCCCTCCACTTT. As protein: CAWGDRSSYNSPLHF. Based on the CDR3 plus reference TRBV30 and TRBJ1-6, the full variable domain is SQTIHQWPATLVQPVGSPLSLECTVEGTSNPNLYWYRQAAGRGLQLLFYSVGIGQISSEVPQNLSASRPQDRQFILSSKKLLLSDSGFYLCAWGDRSSYNSPLHFGNGTRLTVT.

The chain uses TRBV7-2 and TRBJ2-3, with TRBD1 as a possible D gene (5 bases). Per germline, CDR1 SGHTA and CDR2 FQGNSA. CDR3 length equals 16 residues. The V end was cut by 3 bases, the J end by 4 bases, with 17 bases between. The CDR3 DNA follows: TGTGCCAGCAGCTTCCAGGGCGTTGGAGTGTCAGATACGCAGTATTTT. It is translated as CASSFQGVGVSDTQYF.

This chain joins TRBV28 and TRBJ1-2, with no clear D. The CDR3 loop spans 12 amino acids. CDR1 and CDR2 from the germline V gene are MDHEN and SYDVKM. Trimming pared 5 bases from V and 1 base from J, leaving 5 bases between. The CDR3 here is CASSIVNYGYTF. CDR3 DNA: TGTGCCAGCAGTATCGTTAACTATGGCTACACCTTC.

The chain uses TRBV3-1 (or the pseudogene TRBV3-2) and TRBJ1-6, with D possibly being TRBD1 (6 bases). This CDR3 is built from 15 residues. V lost 1 base, J lost 4 bases, and 8 bases lay in between. CDR1 and CDR2 from the germline V gene are LGHDT and YNNKEL (reference sequence). The CDR3 sequence is CASSQGGQYNSPLHF. The DNA of the CDR3 is TGTGCCAGCAGCCAAGGAGGACAGTATAATTCACCCCTCCACTTT.

The rearrangement joins TRBV11-2 to TRBJ2-7; no clear D gene. Germline V lookup: CDR1 SGHAT, CDR2 FQNNGV. The CDR3 contains 11 residues. V lost 5 bases and J lost 7, with 9 bases in between. DNA of the CDR3: TGTGCCAGCAGCGACACCCGGGAGCAGTACTTC. Protein product: CASSDTREQYF.

The rearrangement joins TRBV16 to TRBJ1-1, with D hard to call. V was shortened by 0 bases and J by 6 bases, with 14 bases between the two germline ends. Germline loops: CDR1 KGHSY, CDR2 FQNENV. The CDR3 loop spans 15 amino acids. The DNA for the CDR3 is TGTGCCAGCAGCCAATCGGCAGGTTTTGGCGCTGAAGCTTTCTTT. This codes for CASSQSAGFGAEAFF.

The rearrangement joins TRBV7-9 to TRBJ1-5, with D perhaps matching TRBD1 (5 bases). Germline assignment: CDR1 SEHNR and CDR2 FQNEAQ (reference sequence). This CDR3 has 16 residues. V was pared by 4 bases and J by 0 bases, with 13 bases between. The chain's CDR3 is CASSSNRQGSNQPQHF. The CDR3 coding sequence is TGTGCCAGCAGCTCGAATAGGCAGGGTAGCAATCAGCCCCAGCATTTT.

V is TRBV6-5 and J is TRBJ2-1, with 7 positions matching TRBD1. V shed 8 bases and J 7 bases; nucleotides not matched to a gene: 11. Germline V lookup: CDR1 MNHEY, CDR2 SVGAGI. The CDR3 consists of 14 residues. The CDR3 spells CASQTGTLQNEQFF. The CDR3, as DNA: TGTGCCAGCCAGACAGGGACCTTACAGAATGAGCAGTTCTTC.

The V and J genes are TRBV5-8 and TRBJ1-2; the D gene is possibly TRBD1 (6 bases). The ends were cut back, 4 bases at V and 7 bases at J, with 14 bases in the middle. The CDR3 is made up of 13 amino acids. Germline V gene sequence: CDR1 SGHTS, CDR2 YDEGEE. CDR3: CASSITGIGGYTF. DNA of the CDR3: TGTGCCAGCAGCATTACAGGGATAGGTGGCTACACCTTC.

V usage is TRBV24-1 and J usage is TRBJ2-2; D is possibly TRBD2 (5 bases). The germline V gene encodes CDR1 KGHDR and CDR2 SFDVKD. V gave up 7 bases and J gave up 3 bases, with 8 bases separating them. This CDR3 spans 13 amino acids. For the CDR3, the DNA is TGTGCCACCAGAACGGACTACACCGGGGAGCTGTTTTTT. Translation: CATRTDYTGELFF.

The chain is built from TRBV3-1 (or the pseudogene TRBV3-2) and TRBJ1-2; no clear D. Germline assignment: CDR1 LGHDT and CDR2 YNNKEL (reference sequence). This CDR3 region has 13 residues. Trimming took off 3 bases at V and 1 base at J, with 6 bases between the two ends. This CDR3 reads CASSQTNNYGYTF. In DNA, the CDR3 is TGTGCCAGCAGCCAGACAAATAACTATGGCTACACCTTC.

This chain connects TRBV7-2 to TRBJ2-7; TRBD2 matches 10 bases. J lost 4 bases, V lost 0 bases, and 6 bases had no gene match. Per the germline V gene, CDR1 is SGHTA and CDR2 is FQGNSA. The CDR3 length is 16 residues. The CDR3: CASSLALAGNSYEQYF. The CDR3 DNA reads as TGTGCCAGCAGCTTAGCACTAGCGGGAAATTCGTACGAGCAGTACTTC. Variable domain in full (rest from reference TRBV7-2 and TRBJ2-7): GAGVSQSPSNKVTEKGKDVELRCDPISGHTALYWYRQSLGQGLEFLIYFQGNSAPDKSGLPSDRFSAERTGGSVSTLTIQRTQQEDSAVYLCASSLALAGNSYEQYFGPGTRLTVT.

DNA of the CDR3: TGTGCCAGCAGCTTACTGGCAGCGACCCAGGGGACTGAAGCTTTCTTT. Amino acid sequence: CASSLLAATQGTEAFF. The V call is TRBV7-2, the J call TRBJ1-1; weak D call: TRBD1 (6 bases). In germline, CDR1 is SGHTA, CDR2 FQGNSA. The CDR3 has 16 amino acids. V was cut by 2 bases and J by 5 bases, with 18 bases left in between. The whole variable domain, remainder taken from reference TRBV7-2 and TRBJ1-1, is GAGVSQSPSNKVTEKGKDVELRCDPISGHTALYWYRQSLGQGLEFLIYFQGNSAPDKSGLPSDRFSAERTGGSVSTLTIQRTQQEDSAVYLCASSLLAATQGTEAFFGQGTRLTVV.